Below are 18 T cell receptor beta chains sequenced from a single sample in a study of cytotoxic CD8 clonotypes in ibrutinib-treated CLL. Using immunoSEQ multiplex PCR, the repertoire was profiled, and TCRdb retains in-frame clones only, with some absent. Of approximately 24,000 clones in the sample, approximately 72% were seen once. The specimen comprised PBMCs, sampled before ibrutinib treatment. Source of these receptors: a human donor with chronic lymphocytic leukemia.

This sequence joins TRBV6-5 and TRBJ2-2; TRBD1 might be the D (5 bases). Germline V CDR1 and CDR2: MNHEY, SVGAGI. The CDR3 spans 16 residues. V was clipped by 0 bases and J by 4 bases, with 12 bases between them. CDR3 in amino acids: CASSYSGGRGTGELFF. The CDR3 DNA follows: TGTGCCAGCAGTTACTCAGGTGGAAGGGGCACCGGGGAGCTGTTTTTT.

The J gene is TRBJ1-2, the V gene TRBV7-2, with a tentative D call TRBD1 (6 bases). Germline CDR1 SGHTA, CDR2 FQGNSA. The CDR3 totals 14 residues. V lost 2 bases and J lost 4, with 11 bases in between. CDR3: CASSLTRGTYGYTF. CDR3 bases: TGTGCCAGCAGCTTAACCAGGGGTACCTATGGCTACACCTTC.

Worth noting for this clone: Compared with germline, one end of the junction differs, possibly owing to a read error. This chain links TRBV11-1 with TRBJ2-1; 9 bases align to TRBD2. The CDR3 loop spans 15 amino acids. Germline values: CDR1 SGHAT, CDR2 FQDESV (reference sequence). CDR3 residues: CASSVAGTSSGEQFF. The CDR3 nucleotides are TGTGCCAGCAGCGTAGCCGGGACTAGCTCGGGTGAGCAGTTCTTC.

This chain links TRBV7-9 with TRBJ1-2; D unresolved. The CDR3 has 13 residues. The V and J ends lost 3 bases and 2 bases respectively, with 7 bases between them. The germline gives CDR1 SEHNR, CDR2 FQNEAQ (reference sequence). In DNA, the CDR3 is TGTGCCAGCAGCTTGGAGGCCAACTATGGCTACACCTTC. The encoded protein is CASSLEANYGYTF.

The chain is built from TRBV5-4 and TRBJ2-7; TRBD1 matches 7 bases. The CDR3 covers 13 residues. The V segment lost 4 bases and the J segment 6 bases; nucleotides outside the gene matches: 7. The germline CDR1 and CDR2 sequences are SGHNT and YYREEE (reference sequence). The CDR3 DNA sequence: TGTGCCAGCAGCGTAAACAGGGGCGCCGAGCAGTACTTC. Translating it yields CASSVNRGAEQYF.

The rearrangement uses TRBV6-5 and TRBJ1-2; D not certain. The CDR3 has 14 residues. Per germline, CDR1 MNHEY and CDR2 SVGAGI. The ends were cut back, 7 bases at V and 6 bases at J, with 18 bases in the middle. The CDR3 here is CASTPGGRVHGYTF. In nucleotides, the CDR3 is TGTGCCAGCACCCCTGGAGGGAGGGTTCATGGCTACACCTTC.

The V gene is TRBV2, the J gene TRBJ2-5; D may be TRBD2 (7 bases). The CDR3 has 16 residues. From germline, CDR1 is SNHLY and CDR2 FYNNEI. V lost 6 bases and J lost 4, with 21 bases in between. Here the CDR3 DNA reads TGTGCCAGCAGCGGGGGGTTAGCCAGGGGAGGAGAGACCCAGTACTTC. This translates into CASSGGLARGGETQYF.

This sequence joins TRBV10-1 and TRBJ1-3; no reliable D call. The CDR3 is 18 amino acids. Germline V gene lookup returns CDR1 WNHNN and CDR2 SYGVQD (reference sequence). Trimming cost V 0 bases and J 0 bases, with 15 bases left between them. As DNA, the CDR3 is TGCGCCAGCAGTGAGTCGTATAGTAGTGAAGGCTCTGGAAACACCATATATTTT. Protein product: CASSESYSSEGSGNTIYF.

V is TRBV12-5 and J is TRBJ2-3; 12 nucleotides line up with TRBD2. The V and J ends lost 1 base and 2 bases, in that order; junction bases with no gene match: 1. The CDR3 consists of 16 residues. Germline V gene sequence: CDR1 LGHNT, CDR2 FRNRAP. Here the CDR3 DNA reads TGTGCTAGTGGTTTGGGGACTAGCGGGGTCACAGATACGCAGTATTTT. It codes for CASGLGTSGVTDTQYF.

This rearrangement joins TRBV2 to TRBJ2-2, with D uncertain. V was clipped by 6 bases and J by 4 bases, with 12 bases between them. The CDR3 runs to 14 residues. The germline V gene has CDR1 SNHLY and CDR2 FYNNEI. The CDR3 coding sequence is TGTGCCAGCAGCCTAGGGCCCCTCACCGGGGAGCTGTTTTTT. It codes for CASSLGPLTGELFF.

This clone showed up just once. The chain couples TRBV4-1 to TRBJ2-5, with D uncertain. The CDR3 has 11 amino acids. Per the germline V gene, CDR1 is MGHRA and CDR2 is YSYEKL. The ends were cut back, 1 base at V and 7 bases at J, with 4 bases in the middle. The CDR3 spells CASSQAGTQYF. As DNA, the CDR3 is TGCGCCAGCAGCCAAGCGGGGACCCAGTACTTC.

The chain recombines TRBV6-1 with TRBJ2-2, with D hard to call. This CDR3 region has 12 residues. V dropped 3 bases and J dropped 4 bases, with 3 bases sitting between them. CDR1 and CDR2 from the germline V gene are MNHNS and SASEGT. CDR3 nucleotides: TGTGCCAGCAGTGAGACCACCGGGGAGCTGTTTTTT. It specifies CASSETTGELFF.

This chain connects TRBV19 to TRBJ2-5, with 10 bases identical to TRBD2. From germline, CDR1 is LNHDA and CDR2 SQIVND (reference sequence). There are 14 residues in the CDR3. V dropped 5 bases and J dropped 5; count of bases not matched to a gene: 5. CDR3 DNA: TGTGCCAGTAGTTTGGGACTAGCGCGGGAGACCCAGTACTTC. It is translated as CASSLGLARETQYF.

This clone came up a few times. This chain connects TRBV11-2 to TRBJ2-7; D not certain. This CDR3 has 16 amino acids. Germline V CDR1 and CDR2: SGHAT, FQNNGV. Trimming left V 1 base short and J 1 base short, with 14 bases between. The CDR3 DNA is TGTGCCAGCAGCTTAGGTCCAGTCACCAGATCCTACGAGCAGTACTTC. Its translation: CASSLGPVTRSYEQYF.

A few counts support this clone. The V gene is TRBV19, the J gene TRBJ2-4; no clear D gene. From germline, CDR1 is LNHDA and CDR2 SQIVND (reference sequence). CDR3 length equals 13 residues. V lost 6 bases and J lost 5, with 11 bases in between. The CDR3 loop is CASRKQQENIQYF. CDR3 nucleotide sequence: TGTGCCAGTAGGAAGCAACAAGAAAACATTCAGTACTTC.

This clone has only a few counts. This chain uses TRBV9 with TRBJ2-7; 8 bases map to TRBD2. CDR3 length: 14 amino acids. V lost 4 bases, J lost 2 bases, and 5 bases stayed unmatched. Germline CDR1 and CDR2: SGDLS and YYNGEE. CDR3 bases: TGTGCCAGCAGCCCGGGACTAGTGACCTACGAGCAGTACTTC. This gives the protein CASSPGLVTYEQYF.

The chain couples TRBV5-1 to TRBJ1-2, with 7 bases fitting TRBD1. CDR1 and CDR2 (germline): SGHRS, YFSETQ. Trimming at V came to 3 bases and at J to 3 bases, leaving 11 bases not matched to a gene. The CDR3 extends over 16 amino acids. The CDR3 reads CASSSEGAVMDYGYTF. For the CDR3, the DNA is TGCGCCAGCAGCTCGGAGGGGGCCGTCATGGACTATGGCTACACCTTC.

The chain joins TRBV6-5 to TRBJ2-2; no definite D call. Looked up from germline, CDR1 is MNHEY and CDR2 is SVGAGI. This CDR3 is 14 amino acids long. V shed 0 bases and J shed 1 base, with 3 bases lying between them. The CDR3 DNA reads TGTGCCAGCAGTTACTCTAGGAACACCGGGGAGCTGTTTTTT. Amino acids: CASSYSRNTGELFF.